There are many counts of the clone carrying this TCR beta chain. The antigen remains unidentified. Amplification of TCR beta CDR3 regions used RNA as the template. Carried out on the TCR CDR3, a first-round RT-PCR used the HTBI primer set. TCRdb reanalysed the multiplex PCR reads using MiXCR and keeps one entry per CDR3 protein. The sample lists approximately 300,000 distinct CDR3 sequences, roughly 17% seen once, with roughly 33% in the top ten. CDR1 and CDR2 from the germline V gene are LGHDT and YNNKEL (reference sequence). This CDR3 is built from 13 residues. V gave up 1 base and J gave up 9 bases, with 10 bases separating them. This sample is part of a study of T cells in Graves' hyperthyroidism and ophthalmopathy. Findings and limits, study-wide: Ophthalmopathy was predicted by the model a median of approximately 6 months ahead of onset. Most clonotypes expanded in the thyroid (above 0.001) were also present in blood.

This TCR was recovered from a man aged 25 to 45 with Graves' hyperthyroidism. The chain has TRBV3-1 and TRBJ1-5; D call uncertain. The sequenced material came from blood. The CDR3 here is CASSQARMGPQHF. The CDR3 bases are TGTGCCAGCAGCCAAGCTCGGATGGGGCCCCAGCATTTT. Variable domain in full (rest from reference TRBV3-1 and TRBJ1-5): DTAVSQTPKYLVTQMGNDKSIKCEQNLGHDTMYWYKQDSKKFLKIMFSYNNKELIINETVPNRFSPKSPDKAHLNLHINSLELGDSAVYFCASSQARMGPQHFGDGTRLSIL.